This T cell receptor beta chain was sequenced for a study of blood T cell repertoires in COVID-19. Background on the study: Sites in the United States, Italy and Spain provided acute and convalescent COVID-19 samples.

CDR1 PRHDT and CDR2 FYEKMQ come from the germline V gene (reference sequence). V was pared by 5 bases and J by 0 bases, with 10 bases between. The CDR3 has 14 amino acids. Assignments of participants to cohorts depended upon their own reported clinical history. Sequencing was performed with immunoSEQ multiplex PCR; in TCRdb, only in-frame clones are kept and a portion is missing. The sample carries 200,000 or so clones, roughly 89% recorded once. This clone is a singleton in its sample. The chain joins TRBV13 to TRBJ1-2; D might be TRBD1 (6 bases). This TCR was recovered from a woman aged 35 to 49 with acute COVID-19. Sequencing was performed on PBMCs or T cells enriched from blood (not recorded which). The CDR3 spells CASSQGGSNYGYTF. CDR3 DNA sequence: TGTGCCAGCAGCCAAGGGGGATCTAACTATGGCTACACCTTC.